This TCR beta chain appears in the sequencing data of a study of Graves' ophthalmopathy and Graves' hyperthyroidism. General study points: Ophthalmopathy progression was predicted with under 71% sensitivity and roughly 74% specificity.

The CDR3 totals 14 residues. J lost 12 bases, V lost 0 bases, and 10 bases had no gene match. CDR1 and CDR2 from the germline V gene are LGHDT and YNNKEL (reference sequence). Amplifying from RNA transcripts, the study obtained TCR beta CDR3 regions. RT-PCR was first run with HTBI primers, then multiplex PCR in a second round. TCRdb reprocessed the multiplex PCR reads via MiXCR and lists one record per CDR3 protein. The repertoire holds just over 600,000 distinct CDR3 sequences, with about a fifth as singletons. In regard to this clonotype: Its specificity is unknown.

The study recruited hyperthyroidism patients aged 18 to 65 who were newly diagnosed, under 2 months' duration. Sequencing input: peripheral blood. The rearrangement links TRBV3-1 to TRBJ2-7; 8 bases map to TRBD2. The receptor was derived from a woman aged 18-30 years with stable Graves' hyperthyroidism. Some clones in this sample may be carry-over from other donors' samples. The CDR3 is CASSQDRRSSGWYF. The CDR3, as DNA: TGTGCCAGCAGCCAAGATCGACGGTCTAGCGGGTGGTACTTC.